The 5 T cell receptor beta chains below all came from one sample that was sequenced in a study of cytomegalovirus exposure and HLA in healthy donors. It was with 60 Vbeta and 13 Jbeta primers that the PCR ran. The method was immunoSEQ multiplex PCR; TCRdb's version includes in-frame clones alone and lacks a portion of them. The table shows under 150,000 clones, with 79% occurring only once. Sequences were obtained from PBMCs. These receptors originate from a man aged 18 to 30 in good health and CMV-seronegative.

The chain joins TRBV4-2 to TRBJ2-1; D uncertain. This CDR3 comprises 13 residues. V dropped 1 base and J dropped 6 bases, with 7 bases sitting between them. Germline V lookup: CDR1 LGHNA, CDR2 YNFKEQ. The CDR3 nucleotides read TGTGCCAGCAGCCAAGGCGCACCCAATGAGCAGTTCTTC. It encodes CASSQGAPNEQFF.

The chain uses TRBV2 and TRBJ2-1; 7 nucleotides match TRBD1. V trimming: 8 bases; J trimming: 2 bases; junction bases outside the gene matches: 12. Germline CDR1 SNHLY, CDR2 FYNNEI. There are 16 residues in the CDR3. The CDR3 spells CASRQGWVGAYNEQFF. As DNA, the CDR3 is TGTGCCAGCCGACAGGGTTGGGTTGGGGCCTACAATGAGCAGTTCTTC.

This rearrangement joins TRBV28 to TRBJ1-6; D is possibly TRBD1 (6 bases). Germline V gene data show CDR1 as MDHEN and CDR2 as SYDVKM. Trimming pared 4 bases from V and 10 bases from J, leaving 17 bases between. The CDR3 totals 15 residues. The CDR3 sequence is CASSSPGEKGSPLHF. CDR3 coding DNA: TGTGCCAGCAGTTCTCCAGGGGAGAAGGGGTCACCCCTCCACTTT.

The V and J genes are TRBV6-4 and TRBJ2-2; 10 bases fit TRBD1. CDR3 length: 16 amino acids. Trimming took 0 bases from V and 4 from J; bases not matched to a gene: 2. CDR1 and CDR2 (germline): MRHNA, SNTAGT. This chain's CDR3 is CASSDSDRGATGELFF. In DNA, the CDR3 is TGTGCCAGCAGTGACTCGGACAGGGGGGCCACCGGGGAGCTGTTTTTT.

The J gene is TRBJ2-2, the V gene TRBV18, with TRBD2 matching over 9 bases. The germline V gene has CDR1 KGHSH and CDR2 LQKENI. V shed 2 bases and J 2 bases; nucleotides not matched to a gene: 6. The CDR3 is 17 amino acids. CDR3 sequence reads: CASSPGGGAINTGELFF. CDR3 DNA: TGTGCCAGCTCACCAGGCGGGGGGGCGATTAACACCGGGGAGCTGTTTTTT.